The 3 T cell receptor beta chains given below trace back to one sample, sequenced in a study of cytomegalovirus exposure and HLA in healthy donors. Amplification used 60 Vbeta primers and 13 Jbeta primers. TCRdb keeps only in-frame clones here, not all; method: immunoSEQ multiplex PCR. This table has tens of thousands of clones, roughly four fifths appearing once. Source material: PBMCs. These receptors were taken from a man aged 40-55 years in good health and CMV-seronegative.

Notes on this clone: The same CDR3 is also encoded by other DNA sequences in this sample. The V call is TRBV5-1, the J call TRBJ2-5; D may be TRBD2 (6 bases). The CDR3 totals 13 residues. V lost 0 bases to trimming and J lost 5 bases, with 8 bases between them. Germline CDR1 reads SGHRS; CDR2 reads YFSETQ. This CDR3 reads CASSLAGGETQYF. The CDR3, as DNA: TGCGCCAGCAGCTTGGCAGGAGGGGAGACCCAGTACTTC.

V and J are TRBV30 and TRBJ1-4; a possible D gene is TRBD1 (6 bases). The CDR3 extends over 15 amino acids. Trimming left V 3 bases short and J 0 bases short, with 11 bases between. The V gene's germline CDR1 is GTSNPN and CDR2 SVGIG (reference sequence). The CDR3 region has the DNA TGTGCCTGGAGGGGGGGGCCCGCAACTAATGAAAAACTGTTTTTT. Protein: CAWRGGPATNEKLFF.

The chain has TRBV28 and TRBJ1-1; 11 bases fit TRBD1. The CDR3 totals 16 residues. Unmatched junction bases numbered 9, after V lost 3 bases and J lost 6 bases. CDR1 is MDHEN and CDR2 is SYDVKM in the germline V gene. CDR3: CASSLGGTGGKSEAFF. The CDR3 DNA is TGTGCCAGCAGTTTGGGGGGGACAGGGGGTAAGTCTGAAGCTTTCTTT.